The T cell receptor (beta chain) described here comes from a study of shared clonotypes between healthy human individuals. Here immunoSEQ multiplex PCR was the method, and the copy in TCRdb shows in-frame clones only, minus some. The top ten hold roughly 0.62% of the sample, which has about 990,000 clones, approximately 78% seen once. CDR1 and CDR2 from the germline V gene are SGHTA and FQGTGA. The CDR3 has 15 residues. V gave up 4 bases and J gave up 4 bases, with 15 bases separating them. The chain joins TRBV7-3 to TRBJ2-3; D call uncertain. Sequenced: memory CD4+ T cells from PBMCs. The subset: CD45RA-negative fraction. This TCR was recovered from a young man in good health. Some clones in this sample may be carry-over from other donors' samples. The CDR3 loop is CASSSQPSPADTQYF. Written as DNA, the CDR3 is TGTGCCAGCAGCTCCCAGCCCTCGCCAGCAGATACGCAGTATTTT. The full variable domain, rest sourced from reference TRBV7-3 and TRBJ2-3, is GAGVSQTPSNKVTEKGKYVELRCDPISGHTALYWYRQSLGQGPEFLIYFQGTGAADDSGLPNDRFFAVRPEGSVSTLKIQRTERGDSAVYLCASSSQPSPADTQYFGPGTRLTVL.